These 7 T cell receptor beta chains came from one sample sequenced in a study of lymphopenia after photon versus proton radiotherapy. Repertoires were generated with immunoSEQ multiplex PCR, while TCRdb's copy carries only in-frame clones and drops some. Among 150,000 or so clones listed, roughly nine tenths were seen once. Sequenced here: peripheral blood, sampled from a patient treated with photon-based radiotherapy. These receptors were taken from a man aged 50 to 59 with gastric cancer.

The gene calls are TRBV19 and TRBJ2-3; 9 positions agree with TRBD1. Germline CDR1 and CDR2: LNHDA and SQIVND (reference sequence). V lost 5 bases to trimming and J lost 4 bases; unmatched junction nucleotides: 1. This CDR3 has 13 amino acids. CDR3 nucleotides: TGTGCCAGTAGTCGGACAGGGGCAGATACGCAGTATTTT. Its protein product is CASSRTGADTQYF.

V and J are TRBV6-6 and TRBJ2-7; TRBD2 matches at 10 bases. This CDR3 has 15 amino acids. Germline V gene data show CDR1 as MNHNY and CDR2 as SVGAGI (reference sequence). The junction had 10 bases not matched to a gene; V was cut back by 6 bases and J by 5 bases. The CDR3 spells CASRGSGRAKNEQYF. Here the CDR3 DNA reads TGTGCCAGCAGGGGAAGCGGGAGGGCCAAGAACGAGCAGTACTTC.

CDR3 sequence: CASSLASSGGNEQFF. CDR3 nucleotides: TGTGCCAGCAGCTTAGCCTCTAGCGGGGGCAATGAGCAGTTCTTC. The genes are TRBV11-3 and TRBJ2-1; 10 bases are a match to TRBD2. The CDR3 loop spans 15 amino acids. Unmatched junction bases numbered 3, after V lost 1 base and J lost 6 bases. CDR1 and CDR2 from the germline V gene are SGHNT and YENEEA.

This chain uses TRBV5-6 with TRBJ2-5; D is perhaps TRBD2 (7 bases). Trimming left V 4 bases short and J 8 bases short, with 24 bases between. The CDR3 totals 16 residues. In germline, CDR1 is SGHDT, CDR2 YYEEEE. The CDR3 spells CASSPIPGGVLATQYF. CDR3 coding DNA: TGTGCCAGCAGCCCCATTCCGGGGGGCGTTTTGGCCACCCAGTACTTC.

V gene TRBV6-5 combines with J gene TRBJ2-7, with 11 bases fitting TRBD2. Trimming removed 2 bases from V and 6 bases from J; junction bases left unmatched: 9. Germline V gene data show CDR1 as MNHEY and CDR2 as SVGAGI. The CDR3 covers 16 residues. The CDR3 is CASSYTSGLAAGEQYF. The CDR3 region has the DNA TGTGCCAGCAGTTACACCTCGGGACTAGCGGCCGGCGAGCAGTACTTC.

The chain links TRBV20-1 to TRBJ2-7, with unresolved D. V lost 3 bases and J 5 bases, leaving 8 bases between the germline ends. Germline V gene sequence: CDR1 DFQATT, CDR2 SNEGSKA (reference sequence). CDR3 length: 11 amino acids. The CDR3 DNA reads TGCAGTGCTAGTCGGTTCGACGAGCAGTACTTC. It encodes CSASRFDEQYF.

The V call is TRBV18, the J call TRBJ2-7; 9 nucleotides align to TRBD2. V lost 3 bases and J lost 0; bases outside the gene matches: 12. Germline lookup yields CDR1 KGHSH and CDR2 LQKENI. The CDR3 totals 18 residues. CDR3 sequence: CASSPRQTTSGLSYEQYF. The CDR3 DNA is TGTGCCAGCTCACCGAGACAGACGACTAGCGGCCTCTCCTACGAGCAGTACTTC.